One sample yielded the 11 T cell receptor beta chains listed below, sequenced in a study of cytomegalovirus exposure and HLA in healthy donors. Clones were read by immunoSEQ multiplex PCR, and TCRdb kept only the in-frame ones, dropping some. This sample has 300,000 to 400,000 clones, with roughly 90% found just once. The material sequenced was PBMCs. All receptors come from a man between 25 and 39 years old in good health and CMV-seronegative.

The J gene is TRBJ2-3, the V gene TRBV5-6, with D uncertain. The CDR3 sequence is 15 residues long. Trimming cost V 0 bases and J 0 bases, with 8 bases left between them. Germline V gene lookup returns CDR1 SGHDT and CDR2 YYEEEE. The CDR3 protein is CASSLGVYSTDTQYF. DNA for the CDR3: TGTGCCAGCAGCTTGGGCGTTTATAGCACAGATACGCAGTATTTT.

This clone was found a few times. The chain couples TRBV5-8 to TRBJ2-3; TRBD1 is a possible D gene (5 bases). Germline CDR1 is SGHTS and CDR2 is YDEGEE. V lost 4 bases and J lost 1, with 13 bases in between. The CDR3 totals 15 residues. The CDR3 DNA is TGTGCCAGCAGCCTTCAGGGATACGGCACAGATACGCAGTATTTT. The encoded protein is CASSLQGYGTDTQYF.

Only one count was recorded for this clone. This rearrangement joins TRBV25-1 to TRBJ2-5, with 7 bases matching TRBD2. The germline V gene encodes CDR1 MGHDK and CDR2 SYGVNS. CDR3 size: 17 residues. Germline trimming cut 3 bases from V and 5 bases from J; bases unmatched to any gene: 15. As DNA, the CDR3 is TGTGCCAGCAGTGAGGGCTCGGGGGGATCCAGAATGGAGACCCAGTACTTC. Translated: CASSEGSGGSRMETQYF.

This clone was found a few times. V usage is TRBV5-4 and J usage is TRBJ2-1; D is unresolved. The germline gives CDR1 SGHNT, CDR2 YYREEE (reference sequence). The CDR3 is 11 amino acids. V was cut by 0 bases and J by 12 bases, with 7 bases left in between. The CDR3 DNA sequence: TGTGCCAGCAGCTTGGAACAGTCGCAGTTCTTC. Translation gives CASSLEQSQFF.

The chain carries TRBV6-1 and TRBJ2-3, with 7 bases identical to TRBD1. The CDR3 totals 15 residues. The trim removed 3 bases at V and 5 bases at J, leaving 8 bases unmatched. Germline V gene lookup returns CDR1 MNHNS and CDR2 SASEGT. The CDR3 DNA reads TGTGCCAGCAGTGAGTCCGGGACAGCAAAAGATACGCAGTATTTT. Amino acids: CASSESGTAKDTQYF.

This rearrangement joins TRBV5-6 to TRBJ1-1; D remains ambiguous. V was cut by 4 bases and J by 4 bases, with 14 bases left in between. Germline lookup yields CDR1 SGHDT and CDR2 YYEEEE. The CDR3 covers 14 residues. For the CDR3, the DNA is TGTGCCAGCAGCCCTTTGTCTCAGTCCACTGAAGCTTTCTTT. Translating it yields CASSPLSQSTEAFF.

The chain recombines TRBV6-5 with TRBJ2-3; maybe TRBD1 (6 bases). There are 13 residues in the CDR3. Trimming removed 6 bases from V and 5 bases from J, with 12 bases in between. Germline loops: CDR1 MNHEY, CDR2 SVGAGI. CDR3 protein: CASSQWGQDTQYF. CDR3 DNA: TGTGCCAGCAGCCAGTGGGGGCAAGATACGCAGTATTTT.

The chain carries TRBV7-8 and TRBJ1-1, with 7 bases matching TRBD1. V was clipped by 3 bases and J by 1 base; unmatched bases: 5. The CDR3 has 15 residues. CDR1 SGHVS and CDR2 FQNEAQ come from the germline V gene. The CDR3 reads CASSFEGARNTEAFF. The DNA of the CDR3 is TGTGCCAGCAGCTTCGAGGGGGCGAGGAACACTGAAGCTTTCTTT.

This chain connects TRBV6-6 to TRBJ2-4; 7 nucleotides line up with TRBD1. After removal of 6 bases from V and 2 bases from J, the junction contained 4 bases not matched to a gene. The germline V gene has CDR1 MNHNY and CDR2 SVGAGI (reference sequence). The length of the CDR3 is 14 residues. The chain's CDR3 is CASSLTGTKNIQYF. As DNA, the CDR3 is TGTGCCAGCAGCTTGACAGGGACCAAAAACATTCAGTACTTC.

This sequence joins TRBV18 and TRBJ1-2; no firm D call. The germline gives CDR1 KGHSH, CDR2 LQKENI. This CDR3 is built from 17 residues. V dropped 1 base and J dropped 0 bases, with 15 bases sitting between them. The CDR3 bases are TGTGCCAGCTCACCACTTGAGGGCCCAGGCGCTAACTATGGCTACACCTTC. Its protein product is CASSPLEGPGANYGYTF.

This clone was observed a single time. This chain connects TRBV4-1 to TRBJ1-6, with no clear D. V was pared by 1 base and J by 10 bases, with 14 bases between. CDR1 is MGHRA, CDR2 YSYEKL, per germline. The CDR3 loop spans 15 amino acids. The CDR3 DNA reads as TGCGCCAGCAGCCAAGGAGTCCCGGGAAACTCACCCCTCCACTTT. Protein sequence: CASSQGVPGNSPLHF.